This T cell receptor (beta chain) came from a study of CD8 T cells in ankylosing spondylitis. This clonotype has a count of ten or more. V shed 2 bases and J 1 base; nucleotides not matched to a gene: 8. Germline lookup yields CDR1 SEHNR and CDR2 FQNEAQ (reference sequence). The CDR3 is 16 amino acids. Each CDR3 protein gets one entry after TCRdb re-called the 5' RACE reads with MiXCR. The repertoire has 250,000 to 400,000 distinct CDR3 sequences, approximately 10% of them found once; the top ten carry about a tenth. This clonotype was obtained from a female donor with ankylosing spondylitis or in good health (not recorded which). The V gene is TRBV7-9, the J gene TRBJ2-7, with 7 bases aligning to TRBD2. The source material was blood, either unsorted or a sorted T cell fraction (not recorded which). The CDR3 DNA reads TGTGCCAGCAGCTTATCTCGGGGGGAGAAATCCTACGAGCAGTACTTC. It specifies CASSLSRGEKSYEQYF.